The next 26 T cell receptor beta chains were all read from a single sample in a study of shared clonotypes between healthy human individuals. Clones were read by immunoSEQ multiplex PCR, and TCRdb kept only the in-frame ones, dropping some. The table has 2 million to 2.5 million clones, almost 96% seen once. The sample taken for sequencing was naive CD4+ T cells sorted from blood. Subset of the sample: CD45RA+ positively selected. The origin of the receptors is a young man in good health.

The chain couples TRBV6-5 to TRBJ1-1, with D possibly matching TRBD1 (5 bases). Trimming removed 6 bases at V and 6 bases at J, with 20 bases between. Germline-derived CDR1 and CDR2 are MNHEY and SVGAGI. This CDR3 is built from 15 residues. The chain's CDR3 is CASRTTARGTAEAFF. CDR3 bases: TGTGCCAGCAGAACTACGGCGAGGGGAACGGCTGAAGCTTTCTTT.

The chain employs TRBV5-1 and TRBJ2-7, with 13 bases matching TRBD2. CDR1 SGHRS and CDR2 YFSETQ come from the germline V gene. The CDR3 spans 15 residues. The ends lost 3 bases at V and 3 bases at J; junction bases unmatched: 3. CDR3 sequence: CASSWGLAGYYEQYF. The CDR3 nucleotides are TGCGCCAGCAGCTGGGGACTAGCGGGATACTACGAGCAGTACTTC. The full variable domain, completed using reference TRBV5-1 and TRBJ2-7, is KAGVTQTPRYLIKTRGQQVTLSCSPISGHRSVSWYQQTPGQGLQFLFEYFSETQRNKGNFPGRFSGRQFSNSRSEMNVSTLELGDSALYLCASSWGLAGYYEQYFGPGTRLTVT.

This clone was observed a single time. The chain links TRBV4-1 to TRBJ2-1; TRBD2 is a possible D gene (6 bases). The V end lost 1 base, the J end lost 6 bases, and 13 bases lay between the germline ends. CDR3 length: 15 amino acids. Germline CDR1 reads MGHRA; CDR2 reads YSYEKL. CDR3 loop: CASSQVPEGLNEQFF. For the CDR3, the DNA is TGCGCCAGCAGCCAAGTTCCGGAGGGCCTCAATGAGCAGTTCTTC.

CDR3 DNA: TGTGCCATCAGTGATGGGGGGGGATCTCAAGCTTTCTTT. Residues: CAISDGGGSQAFF. The chain employs TRBV10-3 and TRBJ1-1, with D perhaps matching TRBD1 (5 bases). CDR3 length: 13 residues. Trimming took off 3 bases at V and 9 bases at J, with 14 bases between the two ends. Germline CDR1 ENHRY, CDR2 SYGVKD.

The chain employs TRBV5-1 and TRBJ1-6; D is possibly TRBD1 (6 bases). Germline V gives CDR1 SGHRS, CDR2 YFSETQ. The V end was cut by 3 bases, the J end by 7 bases, with 14 bases between. The CDR3 sequence is 15 residues long. The CDR3 DNA reads TGCGCCAGCAGCTGGAACAGGGAAAACAATTCACCCCTCCACTTT. Translating it yields CASSWNRENNSPLHF.

The CDR3 nucleotides are TGTGCCAGCAGAAACGTAGGGGGGACAGCTAATGAAAAACTGTTTTTT. Its protein product is CASRNVGGTANEKLFF. The chain recombines TRBV6-6 with TRBJ1-4; 7 bases map to TRBD1. J lost 3 bases, V lost 6 bases, and 10 bases had no gene match. Germline loops: CDR1 MNHNY, CDR2 SVGAGI (reference sequence). CDR3 length: 16 residues.

The rearrangement uses TRBV11-2 and TRBJ2-5; possible D gene TRBD1, 5 bases. Germline CDR1 reads SGHAT; CDR2 reads FQNNGV. The V gene lost 2 bases and the J gene lost 5 bases, with 12 bases spanning the gap. The CDR3 has 14 amino acids. Here the CDR3 reads CASSLSGPGETQYF. CDR3 nucleotide sequence: TGTGCCAGCAGCTTATCCGGACCAGGGGAGACCCAGTACTTC.

The V and J genes are TRBV5-1 and TRBJ1-1; D unclear. This CDR3 is built from 8 residues. Germline V gene lookup returns CDR1 SGHRS and CDR2 YFSETQ. Trimming cost V 10 bases and J 7 bases, with 5 bases left between them. The CDR3 sequence: CARFEAFF. Here the CDR3 DNA reads TGCGCCCGCTTTGAAGCTTTCTTT.

The chain uses TRBV23-1 and TRBJ2-5, with a weak D call TRBD1 (5 bases). TRBV23-1 is flagged as an ORF with uncertain function. The CDR3 totals 14 residues. The ends were cut back, 4 bases at V and 4 bases at J, with 13 bases in the middle. CDR3 protein: CASSRSQGRETQYF. The CDR3 DNA follows: TGCGCCAGCAGTCGAAGTCAGGGTCGAGAGACCCAGTACTTC.

CDR3 protein: CASSFGQSSGNTIYF. CDR3 coding DNA: TGTGCCAGCAGTTTTGGACAGAGCTCTGGAAACACCATATATTTT. The chain links TRBV28 to TRBJ1-3; D is possibly TRBD1 (6 bases). V lost 3 bases and J 0 bases, leaving 9 bases between the germline ends. This CDR3 has 15 amino acids. In germline, CDR1 is MDHEN, CDR2 SYDVKM.

This chain links TRBV6-5 with TRBJ2-3; 7 bases fit TRBD1. Germline CDR1 reads MNHEY; CDR2 reads SVGAGI. This CDR3 is 14 amino acids long. V trimming: 6 bases; J trimming: 2 bases; junction bases outside the gene matches: 5. CDR3 DNA sequence: TGTGCCAGCAGGCCAACAGGGGTCACAGATACGCAGTATTTT. It yields the protein CASRPTGVTDTQYF.

This chain joins TRBV6-5 and TRBJ2-7; D may be TRBD2 (6 bases). The CDR3 spans 15 residues. Trimming left V 7 bases short and J 4 bases short, with 20 bases between. Germline V lookup: CDR1 MNHEY, CDR2 SVGAGI. The CDR3 nucleotides read TGTGCCAGCAACAAACGCGGGACTCCCGGTTACGAGCAGTACTTC. Translation: CASNKRGTPGYEQYF.

This chain links TRBV4-1 with TRBJ1-3; maybe TRBD1 (5 bases). The CDR3 consists of 16 residues. From germline, CDR1 is MGHRA and CDR2 YSYEKL. The ends were cut back, 0 bases at V and 0 bases at J, with 9 bases in the middle. CDR3 protein: CASSQEGDYSGNTIYF. CDR3 nucleotides: TGCGCCAGCAGCCAAGAGGGGGATTACTCTGGAAACACCATATATTTT.

V and J are TRBV9 and TRBJ1-6; D remains ambiguous. Looked up from germline, CDR1 is SGDLS and CDR2 is YYNGEE. V lost 4 bases and J lost 6, with 14 bases in between. The CDR3 runs to 15 residues. CDR3 sequence reads: CASSPPGSVNSPLHF. Written as DNA, the CDR3 is TGTGCCAGCAGCCCGCCCGGGTCAGTTAATTCACCCCTCCACTTT.

The rearrangement uses TRBV6-1 and TRBJ2-1; D is unclear. Germline V gene lookup returns CDR1 MNHNS and CDR2 SASEGT. V lost 7 bases to trimming and J lost 2 bases, with 12 bases between them. This CDR3 is built from 14 residues. CDR3 sequence (DNA): TGTGCCAGCACCTGGGGTAGGGCCTACAATGAGCAGTTCTTC. Translating gives CASTWGRAYNEQFF.

This chain joins TRBV6-5 and TRBJ2-4, with TRBD1 matching over 8 bases. V shed 7 bases, J shed 9 bases, and the junction held 8 bases outside the gene matches. This CDR3 has 13 residues. Per the germline V gene, CDR1 is MNHEY and CDR2 is SVGAGI. Here the CDR3 reads CASTPGQGTIQYF. The DNA of the CDR3 is TGTGCCAGCACCCCTGGACAGGGTACCATTCAGTACTTC.

This rearrangement joins TRBV5-6 to TRBJ2-1; D not resolved. Germline V gives CDR1 SGHDT, CDR2 YYEEEE. Trimming cost V 6 bases and J 10 bases, with 14 bases left between them. The length of the CDR3 is 12 residues. In DNA form, the CDR3 reads TGTGCCAGCACCCGAAGGACCGGAGAGCAGTTCTTC. This encodes CASTRRTGEQFF.

V gene TRBV6-6 combines with J gene TRBJ2-1, with 9 bases aligning to TRBD2. After removal of 10 bases from V and 7 bases from J, the junction contained 14 bases not matched to a gene. Germline CDR1 and CDR2: MNHNY and SVGAGI (reference sequence). This CDR3 region has 15 residues. The CDR3 region has the DNA TGTGCCACCCGAGGAGCGGGGGGATTTGAGAATGAGCAGTTCTTC. Its protein product is CATRGAGGFENEQFF.

The V gene is TRBV6-5, the J gene TRBJ2-2, with 7 bases lining up with TRBD1. After removal of 2 bases from V and 5 bases from J, the junction contained 5 bases not matched to a gene. The CDR3 contains 15 residues. Germline loops: CDR1 MNHEY, CDR2 SVGAGI. The CDR3 region is CASSYTATGTGELFF. Written as DNA, the CDR3 is TGTGCCAGCAGTTACACCGCGACAGGGACCGGGGAGCTGTTTTTT.

The V call is TRBV19, the J call TRBJ1-1; D uncertain. CDR1 and CDR2 (germline): LNHDA, SQIVND (reference sequence). V lost 5 bases and J lost 0, with 10 bases in between. The length of the CDR3 is 14 residues. As DNA, the CDR3 is TGTGCCAGTAGTGATCAAAGAATGAACACTGAAGCTTTCTTT. This translates into CASSDQRMNTEAFF.

This chain links TRBV2 with TRBJ2-2; no definite D call. CDR1 SNHLY and CDR2 FYNNEI come from the germline V gene. With 7 bases removed from V and 0 bases from J, the gap between germline ends came to 9 bases. The CDR3 extends over 14 amino acids. CDR3 region: CASTLLANTGELFF. The CDR3 nucleotides read TGTGCCAGCACCCTCCTCGCGAACACCGGGGAGCTGTTTTTT.

As for this clone: The same CDR3 can be traced to other DNA sequences in this sample. The genes are TRBV5-1 and TRBJ1-4; tentatively, D is TRBD1 (6 bases). The CDR3 spans 15 residues. Trimming shortened V by 0 bases and J by 2 bases, and 8 bases separated the two germline ends. The germline V gene has CDR1 SGHRS and CDR2 YFSETQ. This CDR3 reads CASSLAGGTNEKLFF. CDR3 bases: TGCGCCAGCAGCTTGGCCGGGGGCACTAATGAAAAACTGTTTTTT.

This clone appeared a single time. The rearrangement uses TRBV27 and TRBJ2-7, with 8 bases lining up with TRBD1. The length of the CDR3 is 14 residues. Trimming at V came to 4 bases and at J to 0 bases, leaving 2 bases not matched to a gene. Germline CDR1 and CDR2: MNHEY and SMNVEV (reference sequence). CDR3 sequence: CASSSTGGSYEQYF. In nucleotides, the CDR3 is TGTGCCAGCAGTTCAACAGGGGGCTCCTACGAGCAGTACTTC.

This clone was observed a few times. The V gene is TRBV10-3, the J gene TRBJ1-1; TRBD1 matches at 7 bases. Germline values: CDR1 ENHRY, CDR2 SYGVKD. Unmatched junction bases numbered 10, after V lost 6 bases and J lost 0 bases. The CDR3 totals 16 residues. The CDR3: CAISTPDTGVNTEAFF. The DNA of the CDR3 is TGTGCCATCAGCACCCCCGACACAGGGGTGAACACTGAAGCTTTCTTT.

J is TRBJ2-3 and V is TRBV19; D not resolved. The germline V and J ends were trimmed by 5 bases and 0 bases, with 9 bases remaining between them. The V gene's germline CDR1 is LNHDA and CDR2 SQIVND (reference sequence). The CDR3 totals 14 residues. CDR3 nucleotides: TGTGCCAGTAGTCCGGACGGTAGCACAGATACGCAGTATTTT. Translating it yields CASSPDGSTDTQYF.

This chain connects TRBV1 to TRBJ1-2. TRBV1 is a pseudogene segment. The CDR3 length is 15 residues. The CDR3 DNA is TGCACCAGCAGCCACCGCAGGGAGGGCGACTATGGCTACACCTTC. It specifies CTSSHRREGDYGYTF.